This is a list of T cell receptor beta chains from one sample in a study of shared clonotypes between healthy human individuals. The data were produced by immunoSEQ multiplex PCR, yet TCRdb's version contains in-frame clones alone and is incomplete. The table includes hundreds of thousands of clones, 80% to 95% detected once. What was sequenced was naive CD8+ T cells sorted from blood. These receptors all come from a man aged 25 to 45 in good health. Both conserved end residues are part of each CDR3. The D gene is left open where the match is weak. Rows give clone size only sometimes, using once, few, many, or a class for an expanded clone.

clone_size	v_call	d_call	j_call	cdr3_aa	cdr3_nt
-	TRBV7-8	-	TRBJ2-7	CASSLGGLSYEQYF	TGTGCCAGCAGCTTAGGTGGGCTCAGCTACGAGCAGTACTTC
-	TRBV2	-	TRBJ2-1	CASSRSARKLYNEQFF	TGTGCCAGCAGCCGCAGCGCGAGGAAACTCTACAATGAGCAGTTCTTC
-	TRBV7-9	TRBD1	TRBJ1-2	CASSFQGGPKGYTF	TGTGCCAGCAGCTTCCAGGGGGGGCCTAAAGGCTACACCTTC
-	TRBV10-2	TRBD1	TRBJ2-7	CASSGLNRDSSYEQYF	TGCGCCAGCAGTGGCCTAAACCGGGACAGTTCCTACGAGCAGTACTTC
-	TRBV6-1	TRBD1	TRBJ2-7	CASSEEAGWDSPYEQYF	TGTGCCAGCAGTGAAGAGGCAGGATGGGACAGCCCCTACGAGCAGTACTTC
-	TRBV4-1	TRBD2	TRBJ2-7	CASSSQRAGADEQYF	TGCGCCAGCAGCTCGCAACGAGCGGGAGCGGACGAGCAGTACTTC
-	TRBV11-3	-	TRBJ2-1	CASSLLLGTNNEQFF	TGTGCCAGCAGCTTACTGTTAGGTACCAACAATGAGCAGTTCTTC
-	TRBV7-6	-	TRBJ2-7	CASELGAGTSEQYF	TGTGCCAGCGAGCTTGGCGCGGGAACAAGCGAGCAGTACTTC
-	TRBV11-2	TRBD2	TRBJ2-1	CASSSGTVAGGREQFF	TGTGCCAGCAGCAGTGGCACCGTAGCGGGAGGGCGTGAGCAGTTCTTC
-	TRBV29-1	-	TRBJ1-1	CSAAGGGTEAFF	TGCAGCGCTGCTGGTGGGGGCACTGAAGCTTTCTTT
-	TRBV25-1	TRBD2	TRBJ2-1	CASSELLPSGRGNEQFF	TGTGCCAGCAGTGAATTGCTGCCTAGCGGGAGGGGGAATGAGCAGTTCTTC
-	TRBV19	-	TRBJ2-4	CASSIPRKGDKNIQYF	TGTGCCAGTAGTATCCCCCGAAAGGGGGACAAAAACATTCAGTACTTC
-	TRBV4-1	TRBD2	TRBJ2-7	CASSRTSDFYEQYF	TGCGCCAGCAGCCGTACTAGCGATTTCTACGAGCAGTACTTC
-	TRBV19	-	TRBJ2-1	CASSITPGTNEQFF	TGTGCCAGTAGTATAACACCAGGGACCAATGAGCAGTTCTTC
-	TRBV6-1	-	TRBJ2-7	CASSGGFGYEQYF	TGTGCCAGCAGTGGAGGTTTCGGGTACGAGCAGTACTTC
-	TRBV7-2	-	TRBJ1-1	CASSPGTALGTEAFF	TGTGCCAGCAGCCCCGGGACCGCCTTGGGCACTGAAGCTTTCTTT
-	TRBV27	TRBD1	TRBJ2-5	CASKPSRGRRETQYF	TGTGCCAGCAAACCCTCCAGGGGGCGGAGGGAGACCCAGTACTTC
-	TRBV7-8	-	TRBJ1-1	CASSAQGKDTLGDNTEAFF	TGTGCCAGCAGCGCCCAGGGGAAGGACACACTAGGGGACAACACTGAAGCTTTCTTT
once	TRBV30	-	TRBJ2-7	CAWSDGSTYEQYF	TGTGCCTGGAGTGATGGGTCAACCTACGAGCAGTACTTC
-	TRBV27	TRBD2	TRBJ2-7	CASSERTSGRNEQYF	TGTGCCAGCAGTGAAAGGACTAGCGGGAGAAACGAGCAGTACTTC
-	TRBV7-2	-	TRBJ2-1	CASSREYYNEQFF	TGTGCCAGCAGCCGGGAATACTACAATGAGCAGTTCTTC
-	TRBV28	-	TRBJ1-3	CASSFMDTSGNTIYF	TGTGCCAGCAGTTTTATGGACACCTCTGGAAACACCATATATTTT
-	TRBV29-1	-	TRBJ2-2	CSVEDKGSGELFF	TGCAGCGTTGAAGATAAGGGATCCGGGGAGCTGTTTTTT
-	TRBV7-2	-	TRBJ2-7	CASSLASGSSYEQYF	TGTGCCAGCAGCTTAGCGTCGGGCAGTTCCTACGAGCAGTACTTC
-	TRBV28	TRBD1	TRBJ1-2	CASSFVTGGWIGYTF	TGTGCCAGCAGTTTCGTGACAGGGGGCTGGATTGGCTACACCTTC
-	TRBV7-9	TRBD1	TRBJ2-7	CASSYPGQALYEQYF	TGTGCCAGCAGCTACCCGGGACAGGCCTTATACGAGCAGTACTTC
-	TRBV2	TRBD1	TRBJ1-5	CASSLQGGSNQPQHF	TGTGCCAGCAGTTTACAGGGGGGCAGCAATCAGCCCCAGCATTTT
-	TRBV29-1	TRBD1	TRBJ1-2	CSVTGTAQPTDYGYTF	TGCAGCGTGACCGGGACAGCTCAGCCCACCGACTATGGCTACACCTTC
-	TRBV6-5	TRBD1	TRBJ1-1	CASSPGGAWTEAFF	TGTGCCAGCAGCCCAGGGGGCGCGTGGACTGAAGCTTTCTTT
-	TRBV27	-	TRBJ1-5	CASRAGDARAGWQPQHF	TGTGCCAGCAGGGCGGGAGACGCGCGCGCTGGGTGGCAGCCCCAGCATTTT
-	TRBV28	-	TRBJ1-2	CASSFNPYYGYTF	TGTGCCAGCAGTTTCAACCCTTACTATGGCTACACCTTC
-	TRBV29-1	-	TRBJ2-2	CSVEPEAFGGELFF	TGCAGCGTTGAACCGGAGGCCTTTGGCGGGGAGCTGTTTTTT
-	TRBV30	TRBD2	TRBJ2-5	CAWTLGLAGTETQYF	TGTGCCTGGACCCTGGGACTAGCGGGAACAGAGACCCAGTACTTC
-	TRBV7-9	TRBD2	TRBJ2-7	CASSNEPGTSGRMNEQYF	TGTGCCAGCAGCAATGAACCCGGGACTAGCGGGAGGATGAACGAGCAGTACTTC
-	TRBV27	-	TRBJ1-4	CASSWYFPGKQASTNEKLFF	TGTGCCAGCAGTTGGTACTTCCCGGGAAAACAGGCTTCAACTAATGAAAAACTGTTTTTT
-	TRBV10-1	TRBD2	TRBJ2-7	CASSEGLAGGTVYEQYF	TGCGCCAGCAGTGAGGGACTAGCGGGAGGGACCGTCTACGAGCAGTACTTC
-	TRBV10-1	TRBD2	TRBJ2-5	CASSDQGLAGLETQYF	TGCGCCAGCAGTGATCAAGGACTAGCGGGATTAGAGACCCAGTACTTC
-	TRBV15	-	TRBJ2-5	CATSREGRTETQYF	TGTGCCACCAGCAGAGAAGGAAGAACGGAGACCCAGTACTTC
-	TRBV28	TRBD2	TRBJ2-7	CASGQTSGRDYEQYF	TGTGCCAGCGGCCAAACTAGCGGGAGGGACTACGAGCAGTACTTC
-	TRBV2	TRBD2	TRBJ2-3	CASSEEASGPAMSTDTQYF	TGTGCCAGCAGTGAAGAGGCTAGCGGACCCGCCATGAGCACAGATACGCAGTATTTT